The present entry profiles one TCR beta chain with its context. Its antigen is unidentified. PCR employed 60 Vbeta and 13 Jbeta primers. The assay was immunoSEQ multiplex PCR, and TCRdb's table has in-frame clones only and misses some. This listing includes fewer than 35,000 clones. This sample stems from a study of cytomegalovirus exposure and HLA in healthy donors. V shed 7 bases and J 0 bases; nucleotides not matched to a gene: 5. Germline-derived CDR1 and CDR2 are MNHEY and SVGAGI. The CDR3 consists of 14 residues. Study-wide findings and caveats: Association with HLA alleles at 0.05 false discovery rate was found for about 17,000 TCR beta sequences in a later analysis. Cytomegalovirus association was assigned to around 150 TCR beta chains. Sequences of the TCR beta chain were said to predict the HLA-A and HLA-B alleles of most subjects accurately.

The source material was PBMCs. The TCR was taken from a female donor in good health and CMV-seronegative. The rearrangement uses TRBV6-5 and TRBJ2-7, with 8 bases matching TRBD1. CDR3 DNA sequence: TGTGCCAGCAAGGACAGGGCTGGCTCCTACGAGCAGTACTTC. Translation gives CASKDRAGSYEQYF.